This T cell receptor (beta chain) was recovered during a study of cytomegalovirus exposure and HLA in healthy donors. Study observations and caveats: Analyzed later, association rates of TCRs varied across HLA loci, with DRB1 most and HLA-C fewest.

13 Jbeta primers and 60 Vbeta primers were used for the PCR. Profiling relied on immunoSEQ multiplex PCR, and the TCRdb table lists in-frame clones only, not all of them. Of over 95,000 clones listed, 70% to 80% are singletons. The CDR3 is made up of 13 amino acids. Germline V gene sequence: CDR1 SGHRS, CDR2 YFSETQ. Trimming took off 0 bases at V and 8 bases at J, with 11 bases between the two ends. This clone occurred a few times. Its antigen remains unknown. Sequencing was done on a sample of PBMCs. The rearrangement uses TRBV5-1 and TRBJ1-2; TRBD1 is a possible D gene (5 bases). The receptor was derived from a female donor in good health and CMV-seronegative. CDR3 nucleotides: TGCGCCAGCAGCTTGGTGCGGGGGTTAGGCTACACCTTC. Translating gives CASSLVRGLGYTF.